This T cell receptor beta chain emerged from a study of blood T cell repertoires in COVID-19. The CDR3 sequence is 14 residues long. Germline values: CDR1 SGDLS, CDR2 YYNGEE. Trimming removed 0 bases from V and 4 bases from J, with 10 bases in between. In the authors' workflow: How many nucleated cells were present was estimated from reference gene primer amplification. Assay used: immunoSEQ multiplex PCR; TCRdb lists only in-frame clones, some missing. D and trimming were read from the DNA, whereas the V and J calls and clone size are those reported in that table. Of a few hundred thousand clones in the sample, over 80% were seen once. Participants were placed into cohorts based on the clinical history they reported. Cohort 3 donors counted as recovered after two negative PCRs, clearance, or resolved symptoms.

The TCR originated in a woman between 50 and 59 years old who had recovered from COVID-19. This chain uses TRBV9 with TRBJ1-1; D is ambiguous. The specimen was PBMCs or T cells enriched from blood (not recorded which). For the CDR3, the DNA is TGTGCCAGCAGCGTAGCACGACGGGGCACTGAAGCTTTCTTT. This translates into CASSVARRGTEAFF.